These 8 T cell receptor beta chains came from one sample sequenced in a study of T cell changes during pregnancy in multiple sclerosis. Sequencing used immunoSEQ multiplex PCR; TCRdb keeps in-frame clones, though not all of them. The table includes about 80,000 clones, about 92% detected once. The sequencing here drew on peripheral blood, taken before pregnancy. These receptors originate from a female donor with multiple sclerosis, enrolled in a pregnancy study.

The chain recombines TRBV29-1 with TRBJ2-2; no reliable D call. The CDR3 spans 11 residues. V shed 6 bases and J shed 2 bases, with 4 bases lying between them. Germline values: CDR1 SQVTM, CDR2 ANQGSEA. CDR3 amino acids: CSVANTGELFF. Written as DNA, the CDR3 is TGCAGCGTAGCTAACACCGGGGAGCTGTTTTTT.

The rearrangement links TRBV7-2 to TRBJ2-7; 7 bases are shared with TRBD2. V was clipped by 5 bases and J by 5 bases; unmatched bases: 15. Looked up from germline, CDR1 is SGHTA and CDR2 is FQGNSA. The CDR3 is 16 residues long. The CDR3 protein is CASSPRVGGRKDEQYF. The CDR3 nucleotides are TGTGCCAGCAGCCCCAGGGTAGGCGGGAGAAAAGACGAGCAGTACTTC.

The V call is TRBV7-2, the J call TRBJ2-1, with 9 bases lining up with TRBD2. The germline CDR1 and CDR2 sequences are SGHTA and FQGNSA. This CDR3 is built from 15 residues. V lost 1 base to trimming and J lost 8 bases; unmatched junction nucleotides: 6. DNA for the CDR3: TGTGCCAGCAGCTTAGATTTAGCGGGAGTCGATGAGCAGTTCTTC. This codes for CASSLDLAGVDEQFF. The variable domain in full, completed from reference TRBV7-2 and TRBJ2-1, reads GAGVSQSPSNKVTEKGKDVELRCDPISGHTALYWYRQSLGQGLEFLIYFQGNSAPDKSGLPSDRFSAERTGGSVSTLTIQRTQQEDSAVYLCASSLDLAGVDEQFFGPGTRLTVL.

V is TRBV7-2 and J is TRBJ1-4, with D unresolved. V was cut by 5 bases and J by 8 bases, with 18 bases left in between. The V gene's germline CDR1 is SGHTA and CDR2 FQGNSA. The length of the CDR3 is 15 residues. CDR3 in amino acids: CASSTLGREREKLFF. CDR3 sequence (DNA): TGTGCCAGCAGCACCCTCGGCCGGGAGAGGGAAAAACTGTTTTTT.

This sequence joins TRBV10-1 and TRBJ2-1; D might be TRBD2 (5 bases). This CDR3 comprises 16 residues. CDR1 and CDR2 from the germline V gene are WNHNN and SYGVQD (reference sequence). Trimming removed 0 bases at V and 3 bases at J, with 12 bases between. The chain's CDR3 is CASSESPSLVYNEQFF. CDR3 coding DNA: TGCGCCAGCAGTGAGTCCCCTTCACTAGTCTACAATGAGCAGTTCTTC.

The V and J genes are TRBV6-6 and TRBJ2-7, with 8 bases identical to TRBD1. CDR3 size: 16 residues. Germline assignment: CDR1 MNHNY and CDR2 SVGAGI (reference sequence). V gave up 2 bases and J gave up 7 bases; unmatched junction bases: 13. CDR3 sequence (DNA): TGTGCCAGCAGTTACACAGGGAGGCAGGGGGCGGGTGAGCAGTACTTC. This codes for CASSYTGRQGAGEQYF.

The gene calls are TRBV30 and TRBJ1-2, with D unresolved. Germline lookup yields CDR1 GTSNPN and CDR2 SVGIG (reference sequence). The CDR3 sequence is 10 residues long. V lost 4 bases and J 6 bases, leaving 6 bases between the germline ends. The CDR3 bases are TGTGCCTGGAACCTAAATGGCTACACCTTC. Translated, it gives CAWNLNGYTF.

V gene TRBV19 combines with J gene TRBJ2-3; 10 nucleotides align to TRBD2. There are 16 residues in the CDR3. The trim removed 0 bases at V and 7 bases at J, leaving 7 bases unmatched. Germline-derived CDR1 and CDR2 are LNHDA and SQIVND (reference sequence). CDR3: CASSIDPAGGLNTQYF. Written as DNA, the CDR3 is TGTGCCAGTAGTATAGACCCAGCGGGAGGGTTGAATACGCAGTATTTT.